This record covers a single T cell receptor (beta chain). The antigen it recognizes is unknown. No base quality information exists; no much larger clone differs at one position. The data belong to a study of T cells in Graves' hyperthyroidism and ophthalmopathy (dated by TCRdb to the late 2010s). A note on the overall study: Peripheral blood was sampled at the time of initial diagnosis, prior to any treatment. A discovery cohort of 95 to 100 patients, roughly 40 with Graves' ophthalmopathy and approximately 55 with stable Graves' hyperthyroidism, was used to find distinguishing TCR V-J signatures. Prospective prediction of ophthalmopathy was tested in an independent validation cohort of 18 to 20 hyperthyroidism patients and 15 to 17 patients who later progressed to ophthalmopathy. For training and testing, the roughly 93 patients in the discovery cohort were randomly divided in a 7:3 ratio. In several Graves' hyperthyroidism patients, the study also compared T-cell repertoires from thyroid tissue with T-cell repertoires from blood. After sampling, hyperthyroidism patients received methimazole starting at 30 mg daily, and ophthalmopathy patients received high-dose intravenous methylprednisolone. According to the paper, TCR Vbeta CDR3 sequencing was carried out on around 140 peripheral blood samples, which came from under 50 ophthalmopathy, some 73 hyperthyroidism and 17 progressor patients. Findings and caveats that apply to the study as a whole: In validation, the model predicted progression to ophthalmopathy a median of about 6.5 months before onset, with approximately 71% sensitivity and roughly 77% specificity. Most expanded thyroid clonotypes (frequency above 0.001) were also detected in blood, a finding suggesting that blood repertoires may reflect thyroid immune responses. A 13 V-J signature model separated ophthalmopathy from stable hyperthyroidism, with approximately 86% sensitivity and around 84% specificity in cross-validation and 80%/75% in testing. No statistical method was used to fix the sample size in advance, and group allocation was not hidden from the investigators.

V ends up 7 bases short and J 4 bases short, with an unmatched junction base count of 10. As encoded in the germline V gene (reference sequence), CDR1 is MNHEY while CDR2 is SMNVEV. From cysteine to phenylalanine, the CDR3 is 15 amino acids long. The entry retains the CDR3 DNA only, 45 bases that are in frame from base 1. The TCR beta CDR3 regions were amplified from the RNA transcripts. The first round of RT-PCR for the TCR CDR3 was performed with the HTBI primer set and the Qiagen OneStep RT-PCR kit. A second multiplex PCR round built the libraries, followed by size selection and purification. Sequencing of the libraries was done on an Illumina HiSeq2000 using paired-end 100 bp reads. Per the original workflow: SOAPnuke was used to process the raw data, throwing out any read that contained adapters or uncalled bases, had a mean Phred below 15, or lacked an exact constant-primer or identifier match. COPE v1.2.5 was used to merge high-quality paired reads, and clonotypes were defined as unique nucleotide sequences. MiTCR v1.1 was used to align clonotypes to the IMGT TRBV, TRBD and TRBJ reference segments. The analysis included only V-J combinations with a frequency above 0.0001, which together covered 99% to 99.2% of the repertoires. A TCS score was defined as the ratio between F50 (clonal expansion) and ExV (chaos), using BLOSUM62-based TCRdist between CDR3 peptides within each V-J. Welch's t-statistics and random forest reduced approximately 520 V-J features to 13, which were used in a naive Bayes classifier (R e1071). TCRdb applied fastp at Q25 and MiXCR to the public reads, then kept only in-frame beta chains. Duplicate CDR3 protein sequences are folded into a single record with the most common DNA and genes. TCRdb's processing, not the authors' own work, is the source of the V and J calls. Across this sample there are hundreds of thousands of distinct CDR3 sequences, with around 14% seen only once. The ten biggest clones cover roughly 26% of the sample.

Hyperthyroidism patients were newly diagnosed, had a disease duration of under 2 months, and were aged 18 to 65 years. Exclusion was applied to patients with uncontrolled infections, other autoimmune diseases, pregnancy or lactation. Diagnoses were based on clinical symptoms, serum thyroxine and TRAb, thyroid ultrasound and orbital computed tomography. For progressor patients, blood was drawn at the first diagnosis of hyperthyroidism, before any ophthalmopathy symptoms had appeared. PBMCs were isolated from about 9.1 ml of fresh peripheral blood by Ficoll-Paque density gradient centrifugation. Progressor patients were initially diagnosed with Graves' hyperthyroidism and developed ophthalmopathy during follow-up. Total RNA was extracted using Trizol reagent, and RNA quality was assessed on an Agilent 2100 Bioanalyzer.

Sequences were obtained from blood. The TCR was taken from a woman under 30 with Graves' hyperthyroidism that later progressed to Graves' ophthalmopathy. The rearranged segments are TRBV27 and TRBJ1-2; 9 middle bases align to TRBD1. The DNA sequence is as follows: TGTGCCAGCAAATCCGGACAGGGGTACACCTATGGCTACACCTTC. Its protein product is CASKSGQGYTYGYTF.